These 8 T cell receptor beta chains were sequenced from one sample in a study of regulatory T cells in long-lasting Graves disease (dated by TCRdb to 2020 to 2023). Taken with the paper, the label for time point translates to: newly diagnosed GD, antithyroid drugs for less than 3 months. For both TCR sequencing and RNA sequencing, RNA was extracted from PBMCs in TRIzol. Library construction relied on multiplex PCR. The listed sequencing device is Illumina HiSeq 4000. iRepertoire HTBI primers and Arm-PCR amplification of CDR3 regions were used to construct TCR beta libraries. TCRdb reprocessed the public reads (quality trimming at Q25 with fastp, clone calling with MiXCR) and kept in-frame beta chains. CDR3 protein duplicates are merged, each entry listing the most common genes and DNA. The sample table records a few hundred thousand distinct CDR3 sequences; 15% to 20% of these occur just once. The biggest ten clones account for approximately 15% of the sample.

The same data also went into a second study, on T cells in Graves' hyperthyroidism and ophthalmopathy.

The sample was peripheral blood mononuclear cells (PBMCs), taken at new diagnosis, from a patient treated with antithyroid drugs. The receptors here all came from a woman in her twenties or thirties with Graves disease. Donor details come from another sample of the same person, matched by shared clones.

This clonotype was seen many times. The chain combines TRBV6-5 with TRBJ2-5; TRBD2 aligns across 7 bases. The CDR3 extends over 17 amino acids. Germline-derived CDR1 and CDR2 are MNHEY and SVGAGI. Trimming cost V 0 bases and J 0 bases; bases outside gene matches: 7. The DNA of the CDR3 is TGTGCCAGCAGTTACTCCACCGGGCTAGCGGACCAAGAGACCCAGTACTTC. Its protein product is CASSYSTGLADQETQYF.

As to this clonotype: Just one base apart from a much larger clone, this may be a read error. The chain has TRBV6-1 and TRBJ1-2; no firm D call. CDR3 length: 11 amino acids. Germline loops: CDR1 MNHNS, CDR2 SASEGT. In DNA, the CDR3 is TGTGCCAGCTCGGCAAACTGTGGCTACACCTTC. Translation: CASSANCGYTF.

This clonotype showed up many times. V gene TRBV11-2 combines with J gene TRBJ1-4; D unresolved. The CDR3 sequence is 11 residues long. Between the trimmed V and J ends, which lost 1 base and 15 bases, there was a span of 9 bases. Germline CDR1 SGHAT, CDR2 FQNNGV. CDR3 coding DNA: TGTGCCAGCAGCTTAGGAACAGTTGTGTTTTTT. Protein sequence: CASSLGTVVFF.

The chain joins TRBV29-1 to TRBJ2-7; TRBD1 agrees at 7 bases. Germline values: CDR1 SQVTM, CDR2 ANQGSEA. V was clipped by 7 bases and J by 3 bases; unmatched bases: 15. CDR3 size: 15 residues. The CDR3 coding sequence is TGCAGCGCCACCGCCGGACAGGACCTCGGCTACGAGCAGTACTTC. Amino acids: CSATAGQDLGYEQYF.

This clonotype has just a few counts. The CDR3 coding sequence is TGTGCCACCGGCTCCCTAATCGTAGATACGCAGTATTTT. Its protein is CATGSLIVDTQYF. This chain connects TRBV19 to TRBJ2-3; D ambiguous. This CDR3 comprises 13 residues. Germline V gene sequence: CDR1 LNHDA, CDR2 SQIVND (reference sequence). V lost 10 bases and J 5 bases, leaving 16 bases between the germline ends.

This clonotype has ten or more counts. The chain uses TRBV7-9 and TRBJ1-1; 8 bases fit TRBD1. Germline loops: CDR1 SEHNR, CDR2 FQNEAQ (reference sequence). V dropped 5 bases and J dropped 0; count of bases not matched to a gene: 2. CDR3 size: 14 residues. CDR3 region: CASSRDRLNTEAFF. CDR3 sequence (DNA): TGTGCCAGCAGCAGGGACAGGTTGAACACTGAAGCTTTCTTT.

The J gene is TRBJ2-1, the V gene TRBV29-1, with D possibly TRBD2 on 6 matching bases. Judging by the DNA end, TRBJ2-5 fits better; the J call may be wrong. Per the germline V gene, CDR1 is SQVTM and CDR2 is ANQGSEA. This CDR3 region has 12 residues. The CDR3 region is CSVGDSQETQYF. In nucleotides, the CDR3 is TGCAGCGTTGGGGACTCCCAAGAGACCCAGTACTTC.

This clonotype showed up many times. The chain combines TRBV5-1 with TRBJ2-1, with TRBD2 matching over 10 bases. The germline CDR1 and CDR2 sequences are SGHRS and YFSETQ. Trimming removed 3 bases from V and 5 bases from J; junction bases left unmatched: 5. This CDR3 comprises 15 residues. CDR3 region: CASSWSGGAHNEQFF. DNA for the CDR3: TGCGCCAGCAGCTGGAGCGGGGGGGCCCACAATGAGCAGTTCTTC. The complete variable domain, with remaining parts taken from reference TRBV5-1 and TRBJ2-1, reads KAGVTQTPRYLIKTRGQQVTLSCSPISGHRSVSWYQQTPGQGLQFLFEYFSETQRNKGNFPGRFSGRQFSNSRSEMNVSTLELGDSALYLCASSWSGGAHNEQFFGPGTRLTVL.